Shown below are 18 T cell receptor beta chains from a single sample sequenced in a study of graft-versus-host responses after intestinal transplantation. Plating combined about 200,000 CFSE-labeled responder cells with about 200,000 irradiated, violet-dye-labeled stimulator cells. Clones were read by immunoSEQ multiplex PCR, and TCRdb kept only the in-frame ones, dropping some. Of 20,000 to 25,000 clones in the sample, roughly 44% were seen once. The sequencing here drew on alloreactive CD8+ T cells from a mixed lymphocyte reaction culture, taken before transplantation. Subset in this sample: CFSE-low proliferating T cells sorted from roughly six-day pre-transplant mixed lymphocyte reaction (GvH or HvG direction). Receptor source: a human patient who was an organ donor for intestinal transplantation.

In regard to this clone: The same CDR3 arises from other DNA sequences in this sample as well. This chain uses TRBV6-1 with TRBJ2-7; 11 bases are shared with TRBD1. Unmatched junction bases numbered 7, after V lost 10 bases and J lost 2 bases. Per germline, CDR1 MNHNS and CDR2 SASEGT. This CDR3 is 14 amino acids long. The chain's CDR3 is CATAPGQGAYEQYF. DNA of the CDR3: TGTGCCACCGCACCGGGACAGGGGGCCTACGAGCAGTACTTC.

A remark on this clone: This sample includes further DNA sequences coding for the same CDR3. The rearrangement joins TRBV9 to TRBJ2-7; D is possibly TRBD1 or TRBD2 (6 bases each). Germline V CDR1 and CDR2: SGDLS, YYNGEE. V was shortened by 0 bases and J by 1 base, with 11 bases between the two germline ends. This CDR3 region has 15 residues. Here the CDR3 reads CASSVAGGLSYEQYF. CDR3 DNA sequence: TGTGCCAGCAGCGTAGCCGGGGGCTTGTCCTACGAGCAGTACTTC.

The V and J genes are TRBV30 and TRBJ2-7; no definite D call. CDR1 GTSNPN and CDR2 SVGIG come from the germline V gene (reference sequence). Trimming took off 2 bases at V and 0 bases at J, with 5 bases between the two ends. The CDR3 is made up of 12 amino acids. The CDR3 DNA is TGTGCCTGGAGTTCGTACTCCTACGAGCAGTACTTC. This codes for CAWSSYSYEQYF. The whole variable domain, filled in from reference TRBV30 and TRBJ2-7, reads SQTIHQWPATLVQPVGSPLSLECTVEGTSNPNLYWYRQAAGRGLQLLFYSVGIGQISSEVPQNLSASRPQDRQFILSSKKLLLSDSGFYLCAWSSYSYEQYFGPGTRLTVT.

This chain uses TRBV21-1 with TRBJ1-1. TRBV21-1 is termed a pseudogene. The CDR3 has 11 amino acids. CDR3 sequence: CASSKDTEAFF. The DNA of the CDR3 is TGTGCCAGCAGCAAAGACACTGAAGCTTTCTTT.

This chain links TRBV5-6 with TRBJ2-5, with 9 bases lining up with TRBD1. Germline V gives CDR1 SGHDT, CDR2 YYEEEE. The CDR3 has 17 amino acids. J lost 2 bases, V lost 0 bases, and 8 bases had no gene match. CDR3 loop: CASSLGGTGLLQETQYF. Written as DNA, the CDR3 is TGTGCCAGCAGCTTGGGGGGGACAGGGCTACTTCAAGAGACCCAGTACTTC. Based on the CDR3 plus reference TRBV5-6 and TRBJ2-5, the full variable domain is DAGVTQSPTHLIKTRGQQVTLRCSPKSGHDTVSWYQQALGQGPQFIFQYYEEEERQRGNFPDRFSGHQFPNYSSELNVNALLLGDSALYLCASSLGGTGLLQETQYFGPGTRLLVL.

DNA for the CDR3: TGTGCCATCAGTGAGGGACTAGCGGAGCAGTTCTTC. This codes for CAISEGLAEQFF. The chain recombines TRBV10-3 with TRBJ2-1; TRBD2 agrees at 9 bases. V shed 2 bases and J 10 bases; nucleotides not matched to a gene: 0. Germline V CDR1 and CDR2: ENHRY, SYGVKD. The CDR3 loop spans 12 amino acids.

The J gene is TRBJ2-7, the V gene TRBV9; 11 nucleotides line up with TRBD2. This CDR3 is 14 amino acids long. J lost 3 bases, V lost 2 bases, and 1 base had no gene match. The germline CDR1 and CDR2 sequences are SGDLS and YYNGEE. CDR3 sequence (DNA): TGTGCCAGCAGCGTGGGACTAGCGGACTACGAGCAGTACTTC. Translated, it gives CASSVGLADYEQYF. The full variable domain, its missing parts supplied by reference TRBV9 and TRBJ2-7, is DSGVTQTPKHLITATGQRVTLRCSPRSGDLSVYWYQQSLDQGLQFLIQYYNGEERAKGNILERFSAQQFPDLHSELNLSSLELGDSALYFCASSVGLADYEQYFGPGTRLTVT.

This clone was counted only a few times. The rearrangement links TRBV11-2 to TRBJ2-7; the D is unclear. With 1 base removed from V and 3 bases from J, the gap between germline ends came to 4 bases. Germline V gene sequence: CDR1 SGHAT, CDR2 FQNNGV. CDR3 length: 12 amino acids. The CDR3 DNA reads TGTGCCAGCAGCTTAGGTCTCTACGAGCAGTACTTC. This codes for CASSLGLYEQYF.

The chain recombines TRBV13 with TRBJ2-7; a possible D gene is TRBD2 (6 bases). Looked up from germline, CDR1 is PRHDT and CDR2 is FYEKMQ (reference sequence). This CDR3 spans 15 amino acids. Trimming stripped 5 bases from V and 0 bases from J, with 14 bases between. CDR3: CASSPSGWASYEQYF. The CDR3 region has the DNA TGTGCCAGCAGCCCGAGCGGGTGGGCCTCCTACGAGCAGTACTTC.

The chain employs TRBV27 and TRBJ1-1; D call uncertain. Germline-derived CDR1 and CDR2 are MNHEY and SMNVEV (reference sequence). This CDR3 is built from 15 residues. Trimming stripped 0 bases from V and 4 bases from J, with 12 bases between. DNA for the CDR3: TGTGCCAGCAGTTTATCGGTAGGGAGCGTCACTGAAGCTTTCTTT. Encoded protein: CASSLSVGSVTEAFF.

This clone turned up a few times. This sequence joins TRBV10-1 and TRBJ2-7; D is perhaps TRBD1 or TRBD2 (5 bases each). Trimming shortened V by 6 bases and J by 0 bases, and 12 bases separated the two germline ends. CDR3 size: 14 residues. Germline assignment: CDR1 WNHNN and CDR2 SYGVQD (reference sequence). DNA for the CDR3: TGCGCCAGCAGCCCCGGGGCCAACTCCTACGAGCAGTACTTC. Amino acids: CASSPGANSYEQYF.

The CDR3 reads CASRRAEGTEAFF. For the CDR3, the DNA is TGTGCCAGCCGTCGGGCGGAGGGCACTGAAGCTTTCTTT. This sequence joins TRBV21-1 and TRBJ1-1. TRBV21-1 represents a pseudogene. The CDR3 covers 13 residues.

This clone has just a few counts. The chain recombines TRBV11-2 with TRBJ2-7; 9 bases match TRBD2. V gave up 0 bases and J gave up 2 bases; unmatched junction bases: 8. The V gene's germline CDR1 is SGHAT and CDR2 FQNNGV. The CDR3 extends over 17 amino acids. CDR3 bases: TGTGCCAGCAGCTTAGAACTTAGTAGGACTAGCGCCTACGAGCAGTACTTC. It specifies CASSLELSRTSAYEQYF.

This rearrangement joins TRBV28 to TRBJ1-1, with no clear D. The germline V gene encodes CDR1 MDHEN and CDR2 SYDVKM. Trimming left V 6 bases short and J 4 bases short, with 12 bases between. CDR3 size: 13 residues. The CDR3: CASSQERFTEAFF. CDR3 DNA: TGTGCCAGCAGCCAAGAACGGTTCACTGAAGCTTTCTTT.

The CDR3 DNA is TGTGCCAGCAGTGATCTAAGGGTTTATAGCAATCAGCCCCAGCATTTT. Translating it yields CASSDLRVYSNQPQHF. J is TRBJ1-5 and V is TRBV25-1; D gene unclear. The CDR3 contains 16 residues. Per the germline V gene, CDR1 is MGHDK and CDR2 is SYGVNS. Deletions cut 3 bases from V and 0 bases from J, with 12 bases between.

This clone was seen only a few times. The CDR3 here is CASNDDQPQHF. The CDR3 coding sequence is TGTGCCAGCAACGACGATCAGCCCCAGCATTTT. The chain recombines TRBV6-6 with TRBJ1-5, with unresolved D. The germline gives CDR1 MNHNY, CDR2 SVGAGI (reference sequence). The CDR3 has 11 residues. Trimming stripped 7 bases from V and 5 bases from J, with 6 bases between.

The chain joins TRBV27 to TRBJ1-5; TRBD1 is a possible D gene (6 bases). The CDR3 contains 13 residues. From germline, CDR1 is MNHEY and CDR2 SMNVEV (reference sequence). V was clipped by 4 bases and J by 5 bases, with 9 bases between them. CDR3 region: CASSWAGDQPQHF. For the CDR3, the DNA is TGTGCCAGCAGTTGGGCAGGGGATCAGCCCCAGCATTTT.

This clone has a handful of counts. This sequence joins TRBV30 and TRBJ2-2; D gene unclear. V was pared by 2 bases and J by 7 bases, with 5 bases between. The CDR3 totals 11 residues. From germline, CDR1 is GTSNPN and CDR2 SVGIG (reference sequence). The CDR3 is CAWSYVGELFF. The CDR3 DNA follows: TGTGCCTGGAGTTATGTCGGGGAGCTGTTTTTT.